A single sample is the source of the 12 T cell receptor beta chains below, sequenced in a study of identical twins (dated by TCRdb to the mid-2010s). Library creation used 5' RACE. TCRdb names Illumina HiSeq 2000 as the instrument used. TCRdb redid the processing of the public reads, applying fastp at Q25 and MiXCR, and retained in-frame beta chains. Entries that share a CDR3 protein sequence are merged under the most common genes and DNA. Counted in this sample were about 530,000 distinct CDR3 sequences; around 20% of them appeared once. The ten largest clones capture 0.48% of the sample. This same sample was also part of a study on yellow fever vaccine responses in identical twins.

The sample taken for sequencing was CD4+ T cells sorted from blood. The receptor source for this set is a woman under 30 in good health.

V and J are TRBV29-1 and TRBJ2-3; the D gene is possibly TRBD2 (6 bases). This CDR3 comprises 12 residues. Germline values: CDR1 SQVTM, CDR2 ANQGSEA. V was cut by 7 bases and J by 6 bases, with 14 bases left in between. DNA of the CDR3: TGCAGCGCGGGGCAGGGAGGCGATACGCAGTATTTT. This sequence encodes CSAGQGGDTQYF.

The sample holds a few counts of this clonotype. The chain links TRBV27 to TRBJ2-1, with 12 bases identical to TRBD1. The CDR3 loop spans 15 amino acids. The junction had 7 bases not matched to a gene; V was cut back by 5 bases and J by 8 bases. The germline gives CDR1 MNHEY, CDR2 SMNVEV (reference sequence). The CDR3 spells CASSRGQGAGHEQFF. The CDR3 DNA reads TGTGCCAGCAGTAGGGGACAGGGGGCTGGTCATGAGCAGTTCTTC.

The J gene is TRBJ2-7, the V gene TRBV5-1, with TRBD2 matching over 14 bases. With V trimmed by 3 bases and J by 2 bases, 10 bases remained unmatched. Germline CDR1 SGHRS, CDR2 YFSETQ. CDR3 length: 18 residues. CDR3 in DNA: TGCGCCAGCAGCTCCGGACTAGCGGGAGGTGTGAATGCCTACGAGCAGTACTTC. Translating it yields CASSSGLAGGVNAYEQYF.

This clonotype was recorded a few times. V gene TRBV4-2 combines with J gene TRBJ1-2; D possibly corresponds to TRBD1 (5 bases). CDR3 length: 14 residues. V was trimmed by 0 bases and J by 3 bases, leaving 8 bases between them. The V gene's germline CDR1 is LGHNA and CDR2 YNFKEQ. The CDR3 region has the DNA TGTGCCAGCAGCCAAGATCAGGGAGACTATGGCTACACCTTC. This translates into CASSQDQGDYGYTF.

CDR3 nucleotides: TGTGCCAGCAGTTTGATCCAGCCGGGAAACACCATATATTTT. This encodes CASSLIQPGNTIYF. The rearrangement uses TRBV28 and TRBJ1-3; D gene ambiguous. Per germline, CDR1 MDHEN and CDR2 SYDVKM. There are 14 residues in the CDR3. The ends were cut back, 3 bases at V and 4 bases at J, with 10 bases in the middle.

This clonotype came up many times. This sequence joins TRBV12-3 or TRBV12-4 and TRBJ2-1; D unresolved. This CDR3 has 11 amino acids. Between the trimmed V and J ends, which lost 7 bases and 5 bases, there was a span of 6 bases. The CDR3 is CASTRNNEQFF. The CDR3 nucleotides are TGTGCCAGCACCCGCAACAATGAGCAGTTCTTC.

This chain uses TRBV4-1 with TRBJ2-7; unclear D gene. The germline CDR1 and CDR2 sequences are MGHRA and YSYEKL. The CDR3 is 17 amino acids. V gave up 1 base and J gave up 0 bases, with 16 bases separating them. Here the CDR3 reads CASSQGKGCDDSYEQYV. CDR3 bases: TGCGCCAGCAGCCAAGGCAAGGGTTGCGATGACTCCTACGAGCAGTACGTC.

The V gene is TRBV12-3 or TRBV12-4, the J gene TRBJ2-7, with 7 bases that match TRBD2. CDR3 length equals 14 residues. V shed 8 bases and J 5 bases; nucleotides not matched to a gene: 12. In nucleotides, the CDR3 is TGTGCCAGCGGCGAAGCCGGCGGGAGCAACGAGCAGTACTTC. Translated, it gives CASGEAGGSNEQYF.

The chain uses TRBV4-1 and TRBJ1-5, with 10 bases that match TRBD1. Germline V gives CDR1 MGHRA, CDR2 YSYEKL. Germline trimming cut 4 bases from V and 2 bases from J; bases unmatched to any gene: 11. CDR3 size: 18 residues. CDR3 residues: CASSPGQGGGFGNQPQHF. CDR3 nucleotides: TGCGCCAGCAGCCCTGGACAGGGGGGGGGTTTTGGCAATCAGCCCCAGCATTTT.

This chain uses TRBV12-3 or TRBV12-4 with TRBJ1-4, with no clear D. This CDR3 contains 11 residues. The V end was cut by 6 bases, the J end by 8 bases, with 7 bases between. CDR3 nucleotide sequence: TGTGCCAGCAGGTCCGAAGAAAAACTGTTTTTT. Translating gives CASRSEEKLFF.

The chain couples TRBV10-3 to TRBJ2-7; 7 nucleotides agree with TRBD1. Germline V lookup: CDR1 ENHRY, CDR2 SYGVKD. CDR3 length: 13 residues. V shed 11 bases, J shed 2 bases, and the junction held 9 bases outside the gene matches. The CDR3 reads CAVATGDTYEQYF. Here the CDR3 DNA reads TGTGCCGTCGCCACAGGGGACACCTACGAGCAGTACTTC.

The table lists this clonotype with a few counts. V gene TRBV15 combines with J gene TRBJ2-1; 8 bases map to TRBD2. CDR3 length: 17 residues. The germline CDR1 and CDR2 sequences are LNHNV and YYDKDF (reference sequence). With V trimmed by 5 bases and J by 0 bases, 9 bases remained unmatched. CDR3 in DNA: TGTGCCACCAGCCCGGGGGGGAGGTCAAGCTCCTACAATGAGCAGTTCTTC. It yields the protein CATSPGGRSSSYNEQFF.